This T cell receptor (beta chain) was documented in a study of blood T cell repertoires in COVID-19. The data were produced by immunoSEQ multiplex PCR, yet TCRdb's version contains in-frame clones alone and is incomplete. Altogether fewer than 200,000 clones are present, roughly 76% being singletons, with the ten largest covering roughly 12%. This CDR3 contains 11 residues. Deletions cut 4 bases from V and 7 bases from J, with 8 bases between. CDR1 is SQVTM and CDR2 is ANQGSEA in the germline V gene. The chain is built from TRBV29-1 and TRBJ2-1; D is undetermined. The clonotype originates from a woman aged 80 or over with COVID-19, enrolled during active disease. Material: peripheral blood. This CDR3 reads CSVGSPNEQFF. The CDR3 nucleotides are TGCAGCGTTGGTAGCCCTAATGAGCAGTTCTTC.